Included here is one TCR beta chain sequence, with context. Its antigen is not identified. The entry originates in a study of T cells in Graves' hyperthyroidism and ophthalmopathy. Overall study context: At the time of initial diagnosis and before any treatment, peripheral blood was collected. Overall study results and limits: Blood samples included most of the expanded thyroid clonotypes exceeding 0.001.

At least 3 on the Clinical Activity Score was recorded for ophthalmopathy patients, who also had NOSPECS grade at least 4 and duration under 3 months. The study left out patients who had uncontrolled infection, other autoimmune disease, pregnancy or lactation. The V and J ends lost 3 bases and 3 bases respectively, with 11 bases between them. Germline loops: CDR1 LNHDA, CDR2 SQIVND (reference sequence). There are 14 residues in the CDR3. Amplification of TCR beta CDR3 regions was performed using RNA transcripts as template. The TCR CDR3 first-round RT-PCR relied on the HTBI primer set. TCRdb redid the calling of the multiplex PCR reads with MiXCR, one entry per CDR3 protein. Of 450,000 to 650,000 distinct CDR3 sequences listed, under 20% are singletons.

The J gene is TRBJ1-2, the V gene TRBV19; D unresolved. Sequenced sample: blood. This clonotype was sampled from a woman aged 18 to 35 with Graves' ophthalmopathy. CDR3 DNA sequence: TGTGCCAGTAGTATGGGCAGAGATTACTATGGCTACACCTTC. It is translated as CASSMGRDYYGYTF.